This TCR beta chain was recorded in a study of chemoradiotherapy in HPV16-positive cancers (dated by TCRdb to 2021 to 2024). Broadly, across the study: Using functional T-cell assays on cells from two HPV16-positive patients, the researchers defined candidate HPV-specific T-cell clones and common TCR motifs. The candidate HPV-specific TCRs and motifs were then tracked in TCR repertoires from about 93 patients with HPV-related cancers. The study asked whether T-cell immunity against the HPV oncoproteins E6 and E7 changes during chemoradiotherapy and whether it affects survival.

Sequences SGHRS (CDR1) and YFSETQ (CDR2) are obtained from the germline V gene. The CDR3, from cysteine to phenylalanine, totals 15 residues. The read is trimmed to its CDR3 DNA, 45 bases read in frame from base 1. Trimming costs V 6 bases and J 0 bases, and their ends lie 16 bases apart. The paper's findings and limits, for the study overall: Expansion of candidate HPV-specific clones and E7-related TCR motifs was observed in the tumor microenvironment during treatment, whereas no such expansion was observed for non-HPV-specific T cells. Only two HPV16-positive patients were used to derive the functional definition of HPV-specific T cells, and the survival association was reported for HPV16-positive patients. In HPV16-positive patients, expansion of HPV-responsive T cells during chemoradiotherapy was found to be associated with improved recurrence-free survival.

Because repertoires were sampled repeatedly during chemoradiotherapy, clonal expansion in the tumor microenvironment could be followed. Comment on this clone: Its antigen is not yet known. No base quality values were provided; no much bigger clone lies one nucleotide off.

Libraries came from the immunoSEQ multiplex PCR assay. Drawn from immuneACCESS, this table holds only the in-frame rearrangements with V and J called that TCRdb kept. Clones are partly lost; checked studies trace under half to an unresolved V gene and leave the rest unexplained. Counted in this sample were thousands of clones; 85% to 90% of them appeared once. The ten largest clones capture about 3.3% of the sample. The sample in question was blood, obtained from a patient who underwent chemoradiotherapy. The chain is made from TRBV5-1 and TRBJ2-7; TRBD1 could be the D gene, as 5 bases match. This TCR derives from a human donor with HPV-associated anogenital cancer. The CDR3 region reads CASNLDSSFSYEQYF. The DNA is as follows: TGCGCCAGCAACCTAGACAGTTCCTTCTCCTACGAGCAGTACTTC.